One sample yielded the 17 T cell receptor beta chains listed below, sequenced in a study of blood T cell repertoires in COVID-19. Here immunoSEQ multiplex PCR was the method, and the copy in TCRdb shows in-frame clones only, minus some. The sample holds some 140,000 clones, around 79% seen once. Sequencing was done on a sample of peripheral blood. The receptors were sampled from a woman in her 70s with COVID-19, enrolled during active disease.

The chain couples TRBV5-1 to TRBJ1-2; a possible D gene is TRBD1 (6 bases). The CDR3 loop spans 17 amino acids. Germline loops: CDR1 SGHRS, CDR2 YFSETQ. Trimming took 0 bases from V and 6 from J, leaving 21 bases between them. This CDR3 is CASSLAVQAGALNGYTF. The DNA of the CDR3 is TGCGCCAGCAGCTTGGCCGTACAGGCGGGGGCTCTGAATGGCTACACCTTC. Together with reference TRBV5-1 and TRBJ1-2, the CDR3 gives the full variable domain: KAGVTQTPRYLIKTRGQQVTLSCSPISGHRSVSWYQQTPGQGLQFLFEYFSETQRNKGNFPGRFSGRQFSNSRSEMNVSTLELGDSALYLCASSLAVQAGALNGYTFGSGTRLTVV.

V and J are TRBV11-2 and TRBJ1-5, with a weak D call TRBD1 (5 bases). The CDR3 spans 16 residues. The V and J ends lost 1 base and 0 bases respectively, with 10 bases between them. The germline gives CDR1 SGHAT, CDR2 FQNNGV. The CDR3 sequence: CASSLGFRGSNQPQHF. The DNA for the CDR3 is TGTGCCAGCAGCTTAGGGTTTAGGGGTAGCAATCAGCCCCAGCATTTT.

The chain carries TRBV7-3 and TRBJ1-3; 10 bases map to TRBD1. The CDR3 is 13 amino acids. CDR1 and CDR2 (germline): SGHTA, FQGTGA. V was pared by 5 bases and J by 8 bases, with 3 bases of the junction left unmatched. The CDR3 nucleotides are TGTGCCAGCAGCCTCGGACAGGGGGACACCATATATTTT. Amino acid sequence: CASSLGQGDTIYF.

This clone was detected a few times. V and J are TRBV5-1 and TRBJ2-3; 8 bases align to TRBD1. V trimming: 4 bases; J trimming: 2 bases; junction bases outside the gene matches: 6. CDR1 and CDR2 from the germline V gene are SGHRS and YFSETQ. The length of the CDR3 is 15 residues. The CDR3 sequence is CASSPRTGLTDTQYF. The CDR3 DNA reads TGCGCCAGCAGCCCAAGGACAGGGCTCACAGATACGCAGTATTTT.

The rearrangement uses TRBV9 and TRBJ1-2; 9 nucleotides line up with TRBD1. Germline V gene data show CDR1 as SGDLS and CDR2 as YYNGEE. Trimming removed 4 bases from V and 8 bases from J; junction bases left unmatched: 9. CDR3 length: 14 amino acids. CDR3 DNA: TGTGCCAGCAGCCCCCGGGACAGGGTGGGAGGCTACACCTTC. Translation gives CASSPRDRVGGYTF.

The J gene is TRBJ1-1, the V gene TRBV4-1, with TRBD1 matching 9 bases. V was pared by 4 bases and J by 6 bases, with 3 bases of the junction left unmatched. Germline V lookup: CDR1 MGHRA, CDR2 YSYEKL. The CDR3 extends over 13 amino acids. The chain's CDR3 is CASSRDRAAEAFF. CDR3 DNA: TGCGCCAGCAGCCGGGACAGGGCCGCTGAAGCTTTCTTT.

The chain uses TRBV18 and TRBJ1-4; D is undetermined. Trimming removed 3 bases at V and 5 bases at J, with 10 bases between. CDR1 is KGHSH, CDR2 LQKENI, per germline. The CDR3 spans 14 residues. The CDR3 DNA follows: TGTGCCAGCTCACCCAACGGTGTGAATGAAAAACTGTTTTTT. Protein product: CASSPNGVNEKLFF.

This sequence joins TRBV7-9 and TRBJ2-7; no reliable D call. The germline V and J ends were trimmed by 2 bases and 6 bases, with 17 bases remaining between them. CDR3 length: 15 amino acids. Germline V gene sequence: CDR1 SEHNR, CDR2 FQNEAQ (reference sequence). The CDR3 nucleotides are TGTGCCAGCAGCTTATGGCTCTCCGATCCGGGCGAGCAGTACTTC. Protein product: CASSLWLSDPGEQYF.

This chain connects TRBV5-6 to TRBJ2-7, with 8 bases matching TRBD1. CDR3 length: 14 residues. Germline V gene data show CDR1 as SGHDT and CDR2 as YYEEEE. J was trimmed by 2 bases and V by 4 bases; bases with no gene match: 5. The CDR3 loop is CASSGQGSPYEQYF. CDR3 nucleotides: TGTGCCAGCAGCGGACAGGGAAGTCCCTACGAGCAGTACTTC.

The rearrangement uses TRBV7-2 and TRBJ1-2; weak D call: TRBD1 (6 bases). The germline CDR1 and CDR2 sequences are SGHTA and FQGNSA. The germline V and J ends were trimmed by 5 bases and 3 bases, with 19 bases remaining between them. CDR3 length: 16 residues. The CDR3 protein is CASSQMGAGKDYGYTF. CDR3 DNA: TGTGCCAGCAGCCAAATGGGGGCAGGGAAAGACTATGGCTACACCTTC.

CDR3 DNA sequence: TGTGCCAGCAGTGAGCCGAGGGGAGGGAACTATGGCTACACCTTC. Translation: CASSEPRGGNYGYTF. This sequence joins TRBV2 and TRBJ1-2, with a possible D match to TRBD1 (5 bases). Between the trimmed V and J ends, which lost 3 bases and 2 bases, there was a span of 13 bases. This CDR3 has 15 amino acids. CDR1 is SNHLY and CDR2 is FYNNEI in the germline V gene.

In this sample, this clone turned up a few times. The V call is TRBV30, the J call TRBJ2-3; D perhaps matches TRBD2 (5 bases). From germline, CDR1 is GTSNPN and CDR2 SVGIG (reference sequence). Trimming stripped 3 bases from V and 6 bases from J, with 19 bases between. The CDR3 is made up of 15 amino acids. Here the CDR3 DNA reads TGTGCCTGGAGCCCCCCGCACAACCGCGGGGATACGCAGTATTTT. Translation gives CAWSPPHNRGDTQYF.

The DNA for the CDR3 is TGCAGTGCTCGTGTGTTGGGGACAGGGGACACTGAAGCTTTCTTT. Amino acid sequence: CSARVLGTGDTEAFF. This chain joins TRBV20-1 and TRBJ1-1, with TRBD1 matching over 10 bases. The CDR3 runs 15 residues. Germline lookup yields CDR1 DFQATT and CDR2 SNEGSKA (reference sequence). J lost 3 bases, V lost 5 bases, and 9 bases had no gene match.

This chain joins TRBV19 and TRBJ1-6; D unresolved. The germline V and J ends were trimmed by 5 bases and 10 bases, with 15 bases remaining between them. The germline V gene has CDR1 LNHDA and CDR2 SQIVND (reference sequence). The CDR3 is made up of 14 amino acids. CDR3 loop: CASSGSREDSPLHF. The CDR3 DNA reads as TGTGCCAGTAGTGGGTCGAGGGAGGACTCACCCCTCCACTTT.

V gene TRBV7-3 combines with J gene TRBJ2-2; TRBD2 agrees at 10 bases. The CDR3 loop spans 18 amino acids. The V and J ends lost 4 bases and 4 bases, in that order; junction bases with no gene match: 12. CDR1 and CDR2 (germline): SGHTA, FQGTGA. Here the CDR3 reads CASSSPSGGVSGTGELFF. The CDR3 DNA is TGTGCCAGCAGCTCACCAAGCGGGGGGGTCTCGGGCACCGGGGAGCTGTTTTTT.

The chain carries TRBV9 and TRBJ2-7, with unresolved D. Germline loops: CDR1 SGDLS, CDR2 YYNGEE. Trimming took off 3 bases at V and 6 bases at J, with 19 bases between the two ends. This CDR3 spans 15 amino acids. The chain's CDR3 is CASSANPTDPGEQYF. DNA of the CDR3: TGTGCCAGCAGCGCCAATCCAACTGACCCGGGCGAGCAGTACTTC.

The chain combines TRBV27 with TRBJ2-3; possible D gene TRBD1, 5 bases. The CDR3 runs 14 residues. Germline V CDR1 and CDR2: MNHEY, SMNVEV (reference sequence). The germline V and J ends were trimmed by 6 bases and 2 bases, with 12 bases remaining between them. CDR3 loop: CASSPRGSTDTQYF. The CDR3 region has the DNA TGTGCCAGCAGCCCAAGGGGCTCCACAGATACGCAGTATTTT.